The present T cell receptor beta chain was sequenced within a study of patients with pleural tuberculosis (dated by TCRdb to between 2013 and 2015). From the cysteine up to the phenylalanine, the CDR3 has a length of 14 residues. Of the read, only the CDR3 DNA is kept; its 42 bases are in frame from base 1. V loses 3 bases of germline sequence and J loses 4 bases, and the interval between the two ends is 13 bases. Reading the germline V gene (reference sequence) gives CDR1 PRHDT and CDR2 FYEKMQ. This clonotype was counted only a few times. It has no known antigen specificity. No qualities accompany the bases; no much larger clone lies one base away. These reads were obtained on an Illumina Genome Analyzer IIx. The public sequencing data were trimmed at Q25 with fastp and processed into clonotypes with MiXCR by TCRdb, which kept only in-frame beta chains. Every entry covers one CDR3 protein and lists the most common genes and DNA from its rows. Here the sample has around 49,000 distinct CDR3 sequences; around 6.7% occur a single time. The leading ten clones occupy 16% of the sample.

Recombination joined TRBV13 with TRBJ2-7; TRBD2 is possibly the D segment (5 matching bases). This TCR was sampled from a human donor with pleural tuberculosis. The CDR3 is CASSFRLQRYEQYF. Read as DNA, the sequence is TGTGCCAGCAGCTTTAGACTACAAAGGTACGAGCAGTACTTC.